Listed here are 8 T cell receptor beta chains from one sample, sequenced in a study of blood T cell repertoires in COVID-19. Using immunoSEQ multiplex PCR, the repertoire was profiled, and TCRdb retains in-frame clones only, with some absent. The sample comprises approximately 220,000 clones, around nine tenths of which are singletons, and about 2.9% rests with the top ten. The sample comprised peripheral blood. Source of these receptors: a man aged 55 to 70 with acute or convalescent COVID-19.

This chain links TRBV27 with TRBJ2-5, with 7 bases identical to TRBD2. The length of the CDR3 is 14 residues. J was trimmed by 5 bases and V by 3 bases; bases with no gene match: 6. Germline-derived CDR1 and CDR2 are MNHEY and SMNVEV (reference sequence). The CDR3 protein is CASSLSWGGETQYF. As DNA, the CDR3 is TGTGCCAGCAGTTTGTCATGGGGGGGGGAGACCCAGTACTTC.

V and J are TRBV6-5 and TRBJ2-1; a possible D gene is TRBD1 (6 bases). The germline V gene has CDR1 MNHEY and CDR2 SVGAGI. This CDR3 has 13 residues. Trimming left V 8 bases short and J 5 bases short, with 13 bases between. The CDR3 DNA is TGTGCCAGCGGATGGACAGAGCACAATGAGCAGTTCTTC. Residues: CASGWTEHNEQFF.

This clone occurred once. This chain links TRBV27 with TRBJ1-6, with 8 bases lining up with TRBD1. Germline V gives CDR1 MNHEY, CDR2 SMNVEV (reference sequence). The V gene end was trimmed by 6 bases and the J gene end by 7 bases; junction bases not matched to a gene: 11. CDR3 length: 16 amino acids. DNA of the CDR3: TGTGCCAGCAGGCCCCTTCAGGGGGCAGCCAATTCACCCCTCCACTTT. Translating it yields CASRPLQGAANSPLHF.

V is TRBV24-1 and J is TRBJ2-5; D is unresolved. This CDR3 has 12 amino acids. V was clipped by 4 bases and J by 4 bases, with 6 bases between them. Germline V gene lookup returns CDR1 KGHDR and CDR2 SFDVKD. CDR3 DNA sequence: TGTGCCACCAGTGACGCGCTAGAGACCCAGTACTTC. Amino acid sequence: CATSDALETQYF.

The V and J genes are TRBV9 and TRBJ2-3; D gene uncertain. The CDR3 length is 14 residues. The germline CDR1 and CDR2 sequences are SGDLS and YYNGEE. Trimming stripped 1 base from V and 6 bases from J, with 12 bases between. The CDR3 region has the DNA TGTGCCAGCAGCGTACTGCCCGAGATGGATACGCAGTATTTT. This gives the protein CASSVLPEMDTQYF.

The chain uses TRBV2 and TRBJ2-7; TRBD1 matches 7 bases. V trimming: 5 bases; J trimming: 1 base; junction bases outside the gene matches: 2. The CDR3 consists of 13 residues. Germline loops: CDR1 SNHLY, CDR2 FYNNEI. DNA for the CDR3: TGTGCCAGCAGTACACAGGGGTCCTACGAGCAGTACTTC. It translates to CASSTQGSYEQYF.

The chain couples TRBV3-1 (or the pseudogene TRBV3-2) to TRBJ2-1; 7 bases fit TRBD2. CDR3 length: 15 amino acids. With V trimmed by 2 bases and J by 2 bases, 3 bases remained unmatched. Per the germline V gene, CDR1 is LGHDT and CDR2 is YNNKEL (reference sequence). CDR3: CASSQHGTTYNEQFF. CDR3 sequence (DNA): TGTGCCAGCAGCCAACACGGGACTACCTACAATGAGCAGTTCTTC.

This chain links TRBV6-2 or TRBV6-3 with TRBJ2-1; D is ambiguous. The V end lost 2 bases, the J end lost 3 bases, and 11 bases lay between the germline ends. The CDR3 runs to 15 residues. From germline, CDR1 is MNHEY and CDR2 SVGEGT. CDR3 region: CASSYGTSNYNEQFF. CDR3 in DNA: TGTGCCAGCAGTTACGGCACCTCAAACTACAATGAGCAGTTCTTC.